A single sample gave rise to the 6 T cell receptor beta chains below, sequenced in a study of blood T cell repertoires in COVID-19. The data were produced by immunoSEQ multiplex PCR, yet TCRdb's version contains in-frame clones alone and is incomplete. The repertoire holds roughly 250,000 clones, with roughly 84% as singletons. Sequencing input: peripheral blood. The receptors originated from a woman between 50 and 59 years old with acute or convalescent COVID-19.

This clone came up a few times. V is TRBV7-9 and J is TRBJ2-2; 8 bases line up with TRBD1. The germline V gene has CDR1 SEHNR and CDR2 FQNEAQ (reference sequence). The J segment lost 1 base and the V segment lost 10 bases, leaving 5 bases of the junction unmatched. The CDR3 covers 14 residues. CDR3 amino acids: CATDRGQNTGELFF. CDR3 DNA: TGTGCCACAGACAGGGGTCAGAACACCGGGGAGCTGTTTTTT.

The chain links TRBV2 to TRBJ1-1; maybe TRBD1 (5 bases). This CDR3 has 12 amino acids. The germline V and J ends were trimmed by 11 bases and 0 bases, with 10 bases remaining between them. Germline CDR1 SNHLY, CDR2 FYNNEI. In DNA form, the CDR3 reads TGTGCCCGCGACAGCATGAACACTGAAGCTTTCTTT. Its protein product is CARDSMNTEAFF.

CDR3 region: CASSTGTSGGYEQYF. CDR3 nucleotides: TGTGCCAGCAGTACCGGGACTAGCGGGGGTTACGAGCAGTACTTC. This chain links TRBV2 with TRBJ2-7, with 14 bases that match TRBD2. This CDR3 has 15 amino acids. The J segment lost 4 bases and the V segment lost 5 bases, leaving 4 bases of the junction unmatched. Germline V gene data show CDR1 as SNHLY and CDR2 as FYNNEI.

This rearrangement joins TRBV3-1 (or the pseudogene TRBV3-2) to TRBJ2-3; unclear D gene. V dropped 7 bases and J dropped 1 base, with 6 bases sitting between them. Germline V CDR1 and CDR2: LGHDT, YNNKEL (reference sequence). The CDR3 runs to 12 residues. CDR3 sequence: CASNFGTDTQYF. CDR3 nucleotides: TGTGCCAGCAACTTTGGCACAGATACGCAGTATTTT.

The V and J genes are TRBV27 and TRBJ1-3; D may be TRBD1 (6 bases). The CDR3 has 13 residues. Germline V gene sequence: CDR1 MNHEY, CDR2 SMNVEV (reference sequence). The V and J ends lost 3 bases and 3 bases respectively, with 6 bases between them. The DNA for the CDR3 is TGTGCCAGCAGTTTGGACAGTGGAAACACCATATATTTT. Amino acid sequence: CASSLDSGNTIYF.

The chain carries TRBV5-4 and TRBJ1-2; weak D call: TRBD1 (6 bases). CDR1 and CDR2 from the germline V gene are SGHNT and YYREEE (reference sequence). Trimming stripped 4 bases from V and 0 bases from J, with 19 bases between. There are 17 residues in the CDR3. CDR3 region: CASSQGFVPLPNYGYTF. CDR3 bases: TGTGCCAGCAGCCAGGGGTTTGTCCCTCTTCCTAACTATGGCTACACCTTC.